A few counts support the clone carrying this T cell receptor (beta chain). V gave up 7 bases and J gave up 5 bases; unmatched junction bases: 4. The CDR3 runs 14 residues. Germline CDR1 and CDR2: KGHDR and SFDVKD. TCRdb re-derived calls from the 5' RACE reads in MiXCR, one entry per CDR3 protein. The table shows roughly 410,000 distinct CDR3 sequences, with 20% to 25% occurring only once. The data derive from a study of T-cell memory formation after mild COVID-19. Sequenced sample: PBMCs or a T cell subset sorted from them (not recorded which). This chain uses TRBV24-1 with TRBJ2-2, with TRBD1 identical over 9 bases. The TCR originated in an adult woman who had mild COVID-19 (a few samples of this study predate the infection). Cell type and time point are not known. CDR3 nucleotides: TGTGCCACCAGGGGGACAGGGAGAACCGGGGAGCTGTTTTTT. Translating gives CATRGTGRTGELFF.